Detailed here is one T cell receptor (beta chain). The target antigen is unknown. The CDR3 sequence is 14 residues long. Germline V gene data show CDR1 as SGHRS and CDR2 as YFSETQ. The V gene lost 4 bases and the J gene lost 4 bases, with 13 bases spanning the gap. The data derive from a study of OX40 agonist ivuxolimab in advanced cancers. About the research overall: Patients received ivuxolimab, an intravenous treatment, every 2 weeks at 0.01 to 10 mg/kg. Males comprised 82.7% of the group, whose mean age was approximately 60 years (range roughly 20 to 85). General study results and limits: By week 6 at 0.1 to 3.0 mg/kg, blood CD4+ and CD8+ T cells had expanded clonally.

The repertoire was sequenced with immunoSEQ multiplex PCR; TCRdb's copy has only in-frame clones and lacks some. Of 60,000 to 75,000 clones listed, about 90% are singletons. This clonotype was sampled from an adult with an advanced solid tumor such as melanoma, head and neck, liver or kidney cancer. The V and J genes are TRBV5-1 and TRBJ2-3; a weak D match, TRBD2 (5 bases). This specimen consisted of CD4+ or CD8+ T cells sorted from blood, obtained in a trial of the OX40 agonist ivuxolimab. The CDR3 loop is CASSPELESDTQYF. In DNA form, the CDR3 reads TGCGCCAGCAGCCCAGAACTAGAATCAGATACGCAGTATTTT.